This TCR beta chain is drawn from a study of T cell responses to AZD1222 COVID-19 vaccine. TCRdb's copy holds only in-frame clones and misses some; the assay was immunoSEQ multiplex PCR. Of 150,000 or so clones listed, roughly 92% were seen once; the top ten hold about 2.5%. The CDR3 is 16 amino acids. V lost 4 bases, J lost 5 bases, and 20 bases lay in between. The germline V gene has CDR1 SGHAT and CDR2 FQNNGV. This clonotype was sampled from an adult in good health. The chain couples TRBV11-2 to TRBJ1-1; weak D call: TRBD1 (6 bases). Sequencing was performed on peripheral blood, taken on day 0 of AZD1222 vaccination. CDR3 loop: CASSSYETGRGTEAFF. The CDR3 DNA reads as TGTGCCAGCAGCTCCTACGAGACAGGCCGAGGGACTGAAGCTTTCTTT. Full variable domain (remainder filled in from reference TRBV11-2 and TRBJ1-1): EAGVAQSPRYKIIEKRQSVAFWCNPISGHATLYWYQQILGQGPKLLIQFQNNGVVDDSQLPKDRFSAERLKGVDSTLKIQPAKLEDSAVYLCASSSYETGRGTEAFFGQGTRLTVV.